A selection of T cell receptor beta chains follows, all from one sample in a study of Ad26.COV2.S vaccination and SARS-CoV-2 variants. Using immunoSEQ multiplex PCR, the repertoire was profiled, and TCRdb retains in-frame clones only, with some absent. The data show approximately 400,000 clones, with approximately 84% seen just once and about 3.5% held by the top ten. Sample: peripheral blood, taken in a trial of Ad26.COV2.S vaccine versus placebo. The source is a person aged 18-60 years who received the Ad26.COV2.S COVID-19 vaccine or a placebo. Each CDR3 is given with its conserved first and last residue. D genes are given only for firm matches. The size entry is marked missing in some rows and otherwise reads once, few, many or a size class.

v_call: TRBV7-2
clone_size: .
j_call: TRBJ2-2
d_call: .
cdr3_aa: CASSLKGRSGELFF
cdr3_nt: TGTGCCAGCAGCTTGAAGGGGAGAAGCGGGGAGCTGTTTTTT

v_call: TRBV29-1
clone_size: .
j_call: TRBJ2-5
d_call: TRBD2
cdr3_aa: CSASGGGETQYF
cdr3_nt: TGCAGCGCTAGCGGGGGAGGAGAGACCCAGTACTTC

v_call: TRBV7-2
clone_size: few
j_call: TRBJ2-7
d_call: TRBD1
cdr3_aa: CASSQQGARRNEQYF
cdr3_nt: TGTGCCAGCAGCCAGCAGGGGGCGCGAAGGAACGAGCAGTACTTC

v_call: TRBV19
clone_size: once
j_call: TRBJ1-6
d_call: .
cdr3_aa: CASRRGILDSPLHF
cdr3_nt: TGTGCCAGTAGGAGGGGAATCCTCGATTCACCCCTCCACTTT

v_call: TRBV10-2
clone_size: .
j_call: TRBJ2-1
d_call: TRBD2
cdr3_aa: CASRERGSYNEQFF
cdr3_nt: TGCGCCAGCAGGGAGCGGGGCTCCTACAATGAGCAGTTCTTC

v_call: TRBV4-3
clone_size: .
j_call: TRBJ2-7
d_call: .
cdr3_aa: CASSQYSGGTSSYEQYF
cdr3_nt: TGCGCCAGCAGCCAATATTCGGGCGGCACCTCCTCCTACGAGCAGTACTTC

v_call: TRBV29-1
clone_size: .
j_call: TRBJ2-7
d_call: TRBD2
cdr3_aa: CSVMPGTSGYEQYF
cdr3_nt: TGCAGCGTGATGCCAGGGACTAGCGGGTACGAGCAGTACTTC

v_call: TRBV11-3
clone_size: .
j_call: TRBJ2-7
d_call: TRBD2
cdr3_aa: CASSYPGLADSYEQYF
cdr3_nt: TGTGCCAGCAGTTATCCGGGACTAGCGGACTCCTACGAGCAGTACTTC

v_call: TRBV6-2/TRBV6-3
clone_size: .
j_call: TRBJ1-1
d_call: .
cdr3_aa: CASSYTSLNTEAFF
cdr3_nt: TGTGCCAGCAGTTACACCTCGTTGAACACTGAAGCTTTCTTT

v_call: TRBV9
clone_size: .
j_call: TRBJ1-4
d_call: .
cdr3_aa: CASATGVGEKLFF
cdr3_nt: TGTGCCAGCGCGACGGGGGTAGGGGAAAAACTGTTTTTT

v_call: TRBV6-4
clone_size: .
j_call: TRBJ2-1
d_call: TRBD2
cdr3_aa: CASSALAGGYNEQFF
cdr3_nt: TGTGCCAGCAGTGCACTAGCGGGGGGTTACAATGAGCAGTTCTTC

v_call: TRBV7-2
clone_size: .
j_call: TRBJ2-1
d_call: .
cdr3_aa: CASSWLGGDEQFF
cdr3_nt: TGTGCCAGCAGCTGGCTCGGGGGTGATGAGCAGTTCTTC

v_call: TRBV11-3
clone_size: .
j_call: TRBJ2-1
d_call: .
cdr3_aa: CASSTGRAMGGQNSYNEQFF
cdr3_nt: TGTGCCAGCAGCACCGGACGGGCTATGGGGGGCCAAAACTCCTACAATGAGCAGTTCTTC

v_call: TRBV7-9
clone_size: few
j_call: TRBJ1-1
d_call: TRBD1
cdr3_aa: CASSLLRGSTEAFF
cdr3_nt: TGTGCCAGCAGCTTACTCAGGGGGAGTACTGAAGCTTTCTTT

v_call: TRBV11-3
clone_size: .
j_call: TRBJ2-2
d_call: .
cdr3_aa: CASSSGAGNTGELFF
cdr3_nt: TGTGCCAGCAGCTCTGGGGCGGGTAACACCGGGGAGCTGTTTTTT

v_call: TRBV3-1/TRBV3-2
clone_size: .
j_call: TRBJ2-2
d_call: TRBD2
cdr3_aa: CASSHPGLGGTGELFF
cdr3_nt: TGTGCCAGCAGCCACCCGGGACTAGGAGGCACCGGGGAGCTGTTTTTT

v_call: TRBV6-5
clone_size: .
j_call: TRBJ2-7
d_call: .
cdr3_aa: CASSQPGQGYEQYF
cdr3_nt: TGTGCCAGCAGTCAACCGGGCCAAGGCTACGAGCAGTACTTC

v_call: TRBV6-6
clone_size: .
j_call: TRBJ1-2
d_call: .
cdr3_aa: CASSTGTPDYGYTF
cdr3_nt: TGTGCCAGCAGCACAGGGACACCCGACTATGGCTACACCTTC

v_call: TRBV5-1
clone_size: .
j_call: TRBJ2-5
d_call: .
cdr3_aa: CASSLEEETQYF
cdr3_nt: TGCGCCAGCAGCTTAGAGGAAGAGACCCAGTACTTC

v_call: TRBV19
clone_size: .
j_call: TRBJ2-2
d_call: .
cdr3_aa: CASSPGQTGELFF
cdr3_nt: TGTGCCAGTAGTCCCGGACAAACCGGGGAGCTGTTTTTT

v_call: TRBV6-5
clone_size: .
j_call: TRBJ2-2
d_call: TRBD2
cdr3_aa: CASSYASGRAFGELFF
cdr3_nt: TGTGCCAGCAGTTACGCTAGCGGGAGGGCCTTCGGGGAGCTGTTTTTT

v_call: TRBV6-6
clone_size: .
j_call: TRBJ2-3
d_call: TRBD2
cdr3_aa: CASSKLAGATDTQYF
cdr3_nt: TGTGCCAGCAGTAAACTAGCGGGGGCCACAGATACGCAGTATTTT

v_call: TRBV19
clone_size: medium-sized
j_call: TRBJ2-7
d_call: TRBD1
cdr3_aa: CASSIRPTGDRVYEQYF
cdr3_nt: TGTGCCAGTAGTATCCGACCTACAGGGGACCGCGTCTACGAGCAGTACTTC

v_call: TRBV18
clone_size: .
j_call: TRBJ1-3
d_call: TRBD1
cdr3_aa: CASSQGQTTSGNTIYF
cdr3_nt: TGTGCCAGCTCACAGGGACAGACAACATCTGGAAACACCATATATTTT

v_call: TRBV2
clone_size: .
j_call: TRBJ2-1
d_call: TRBD2
cdr3_aa: CASSGRLAGGYNEQFF
cdr3_nt: TGTGCCAGCAGTGGGCGCCTAGCGGGGGGGTACAATGAGCAGTTCTTC

v_call: TRBV27
clone_size: .
j_call: TRBJ2-7
d_call: TRBD1
cdr3_aa: CASSFIPGQGQYEQYF
cdr3_nt: TGTGCCAGCAGTTTTATCCCAGGACAGGGCCAGTACGAGCAGTACTTC

v_call: TRBV6-2/TRBV6-3
clone_size: .
j_call: TRBJ2-7
d_call: TRBD1
cdr3_aa: CASSYRDRHYEQYF
cdr3_nt: TGTGCCAGCAGTTACCGGGACAGACACTACGAGCAGTACTTC

v_call: TRBV10-1
clone_size: .
j_call: TRBJ2-3
d_call: .
cdr3_aa: CASSDGGNRDTQYF
cdr3_nt: TGCGCCAGCAGTGATGGGGGGAACAGAGATACGCAGTATTTT

v_call: TRBV11-2
clone_size: .
j_call: TRBJ2-7
d_call: TRBD1
cdr3_aa: CASSLSQGDYEQYF
cdr3_nt: TGTGCCAGCAGCTTAAGTCAGGGGGATTACGAGCAGTACTTC

v_call: TRBV6-2/TRBV6-3
clone_size: .
j_call: TRBJ2-1
d_call: .
cdr3_aa: CASSYSSSGLYNEQFF
cdr3_nt: TGTGCCAGCAGTTACTCGAGTAGCGGCCTTTACAATGAGCAGTTCTTC

v_call: TRBV10-3
clone_size: .
j_call: TRBJ2-7
d_call: .
cdr3_aa: CAIREPYEQYF
cdr3_nt: TGTGCCATCAGGGAACCCTACGAGCAGTACTTC

v_call: TRBV10-3
clone_size: .
j_call: TRBJ2-5
d_call: .
cdr3_aa: CAISVTGGDQETQYF
cdr3_nt: TGTGCCATCAGTGTTACGGGTGGGGACCAAGAGACCCAGTACTTC

v_call: TRBV15
clone_size: .
j_call: TRBJ2-5
d_call: .
cdr3_aa: CATSRAHGQETQYF
cdr3_nt: TGTGCCACCAGCAGAGCCCATGGCCAAGAGACCCAGTACTTC

v_call: TRBV20-1
clone_size: .
j_call: TRBJ1-1
d_call: .
cdr3_aa: CSQLTGSEAFF
cdr3_nt: TGCAGTCAACTTACAGGCTCTGAAGCTTTCTTT

v_call: TRBV27
clone_size: .
j_call: TRBJ2-3
d_call: TRBD2
cdr3_aa: CASSSPGTSGGVSTDTQYF
cdr3_nt: TGTGCCAGCAGTTCCCCCGGGACTAGCGGGGGGGTTAGCACAGATACGCAGTATTTT

v_call: TRBV19
clone_size: .
j_call: TRBJ1-1
d_call: .
cdr3_aa: CASRVGGISDTEAFF
cdr3_nt: TGTGCCAGTAGAGTGGGGGGCATTTCGGACACTGAAGCTTTCTTT

v_call: TRBV6-2/TRBV6-3
clone_size: .
j_call: TRBJ2-5
d_call: .
cdr3_aa: CASSFGAGALQETQYF
cdr3_nt: TGTGCCAGCAGTTTTGGTGCAGGGGCCCTCCAAGAGACCCAGTACTTC

v_call: TRBV2
clone_size: .
j_call: TRBJ1-6
d_call: .
cdr3_aa: CASSQPLSSPLHF
cdr3_nt: TGTGCCAGCAGCCAACCTTTGTCTTCACCCCTCCACTTT

v_call: TRBV5-1
clone_size: once
j_call: TRBJ1-2
d_call: .
cdr3_aa: CASSFSGDGYTF
cdr3_nt: TGCGCCAGCAGCTTCTCGGGGGATGGCTACACCTTC

v_call: TRBV6-5
clone_size: few
j_call: TRBJ2-3
d_call: .
cdr3_aa: CASSYQGIADTQYF
cdr3_nt: TGTGCCAGCAGTTACCAGGGGATAGCAGATACGCAGTATTTT

v_call: TRBV2
clone_size: many
j_call: TRBJ1-5
d_call: .
cdr3_aa: CATKGGEVQPQHF
cdr3_nt: TGTGCCACTAAGGGGGGGGAGGTTCAGCCCCAGCATTTT

v_call: TRBV7-7
clone_size: .
j_call: TRBJ2-1
d_call: .
cdr3_aa: CASSPLSGVFGEQFF
cdr3_nt: TGTGCCAGCAGCCCACTGTCAGGGGTTTTTGGCGAGCAGTTCTTC

v_call: TRBV3-1/TRBV3-2
clone_size: .
j_call: TRBJ2-2
d_call: .
cdr3_aa: CASSQVLSGGDAYTGELFF
cdr3_nt: TGTGCCAGCAGCCAAGTTTTGTCAGGCGGTGACGCTTACACCGGGGAGCTGTTTTTT

v_call: TRBV9
clone_size: .
j_call: TRBJ2-2
d_call: TRBD2
cdr3_aa: CASSRSGNPTGELFF
cdr3_nt: TGTGCCAGCAGCCGTAGCGGGAACCCCACCGGGGAGCTGTTTTTT

v_call: TRBV27
clone_size: .
j_call: TRBJ2-2
d_call: .
cdr3_aa: CASSFGGAAPNTGELFF
cdr3_nt: TGTGCCAGCAGTTTTGGAGGAGCGGCTCCAAACACCGGGGAGCTGTTTTTT

v_call: TRBV19
clone_size: .
j_call: TRBJ1-6
d_call: .
cdr3_aa: CASSIGLRGPTNSPLHF
cdr3_nt: TGTGCCAGTAGTATAGGCCTTCGAGGACCGACTAATTCACCCCTCCACTTT